The 32 T cell receptor beta chains reported below all come from one sample, sequenced in a study of cytomegalovirus exposure and HLA in healthy donors. Clones were sequenced by immunoSEQ multiplex PCR, and TCRdb holds only the in-frame ones, with some missing. The data show 120,000 or so clones, around nine tenths seen once. The source material was PBMCs. These receptors were taken from a woman in her twenties or thirties in good health and CMV-seropositive.

This chain connects TRBV6-4 to TRBJ2-7; 10 positions match TRBD2. This CDR3 spans 14 amino acids. In germline, CDR1 is MRHNA, CDR2 SNTAGT. With V trimmed by 3 bases and J by 3 bases, 2 bases remained unmatched. This CDR3 is CASSEVAGGYEQYF. Here the CDR3 DNA reads TGTGCCAGCAGTGAAGTAGCGGGAGGCTACGAGCAGTACTTC.

This chain uses TRBV5-6 with TRBJ1-1, with a tentative D call TRBD1 (6 bases). Germline V lookup: CDR1 SGHDT, CDR2 YYEEEE. This CDR3 comprises 14 residues. The ends were cut back, 0 bases at V and 5 bases at J, with 11 bases in the middle. The CDR3 DNA follows: TGTGCCAGCAGCTTGGCCGGGGGGCGAACTGAAGCTTTCTTT. It codes for CASSLAGGRTEAFF.

The V and J genes are TRBV28 and TRBJ2-1, with no clear D. V was pared by 5 bases and J by 0 bases, with 11 bases between. Looked up from germline, CDR1 is MDHEN and CDR2 is SYDVKM. There are 15 residues in the CDR3. This chain's CDR3 is CASSPPASSYNEQFF. In nucleotides, the CDR3 is TGTGCCAGCAGTCCCCCCGCTAGCTCCTACAATGAGCAGTTCTTC.

The chain uses TRBV7-3 and TRBJ2-1, with D perhaps TRBD2 (6 bases). The CDR3 contains 13 residues. Per germline, CDR1 SGHTA and CDR2 FQGTGA. Trimming stripped 5 bases from V and 11 bases from J, with 16 bases between. The CDR3 DNA is TGTGCCAGCAGCCCGGACGATGGGACTCAGCAGTTCTTC. Translating gives CASSPDDGTQQFF.

The chain combines TRBV7-9 with TRBJ1-4, with a possible D match to TRBD1 (5 bases). The CDR3 has 16 amino acids. V lost 6 bases, J lost 0 bases, and 14 bases lay in between. CDR1 and CDR2 from the germline V gene are SEHNR and FQNEAQ (reference sequence). In DNA, the CDR3 is TGTGCCAGCAGACCCTCGGGGGGAGCAACTAATGAAAAACTGTTTTTT. It is translated as CASRPSGGATNEKLFF.

CDR3 sequence (DNA): TGTGCCAGCAGCCGTACTAGCGGTTGGGATGAGCAGTTCTTC. Protein: CASSRTSGWDEQFF. The chain links TRBV14 to TRBJ2-1; 8 positions agree with TRBD2. The CDR3 is made up of 14 amino acids. Germline CDR1 is SGHDN and CDR2 is FVKESK. J was trimmed by 8 bases and V by 4 bases; bases with no gene match: 7.

This clone was observed once. The V gene is TRBV7-6, the J gene TRBJ1-1, with 7 bases fitting TRBD1. This CDR3 spans 18 amino acids. In germline, CDR1 is SGHVS, CDR2 FNYEAQ. Trimming cost V 3 bases and J 1 base; bases outside gene matches: 14. CDR3 nucleotide sequence: TGTGCCAGCAGCTTTACCCCCCTAATACAGGGGACGAACACTGAAGCTTTCTTT. It yields the protein CASSFTPLIQGTNTEAFF. Complete variable domain (other parts from reference TRBV7-6 and TRBJ1-1): GAGVSQSPRYKVTKRGQDVALRCDPISGHVSLYWYRQALGQGPEFLTYFNYEAQQDKSGLPNDRFSAERPEGSISTLTIQRTEQRDSAMYRCASSFTPLIQGTNTEAFFGQGTRLTVV.

The gene calls are TRBV13 and TRBJ2-7, with a tentative D call TRBD1 (6 bases). Germline V gene sequence: CDR1 PRHDT, CDR2 FYEKMQ (reference sequence). The ends were cut back, 5 bases at V and 3 bases at J, with 11 bases in the middle. The CDR3 covers 13 residues. CDR3 nucleotides: TGTGCCAGCAGCCCTGCAGGGGACTACGAGCAGTACTTC. Amino acid sequence: CASSPAGDYEQYF.

This sequence joins TRBV19 and TRBJ1-1, with D maybe TRBD1 (5 bases). The CDR3 has 15 amino acids. Germline CDR1 reads LNHDA; CDR2 reads SQIVND (reference sequence). V was trimmed by 5 bases and J by 1 base, leaving 14 bases between them. CDR3 in DNA: TGTGCCAGTAGTGCCGGGCAGGGATGGAACACTGAAGCTTTCTTT. It specifies CASSAGQGWNTEAFF. Looking up the rest from reference TRBV19 and TRBJ1-1 gives the full variable domain: DGGITQSPKYLFRKEGQNVTLSCEQNLNHDAMYWYRQDPGQGLRLIYYSQIVNDFQKGDIAEGYSVSREKKESFPLTVTSAQKNPTAFYLCASSAGQGWNTEAFFGQGTRLTVV.

The rearrangement links TRBV6-1 to TRBJ1-2; D is possibly TRBD1 (5 bases). The germline V gene encodes CDR1 MNHNS and CDR2 SASEGT. V was pared by 4 bases and J by 5 bases, with 17 bases between. The CDR3 runs 15 residues. CDR3 sequence reads: CASSGGGGTAYGYTF. CDR3 sequence (DNA): TGTGCCAGCAGTGGGGGGGGAGGGACTGCTTATGGCTACACCTTC.

In its sample, this clone was seen once. This sequence joins TRBV6-5 and TRBJ2-1, with TRBD2 matching 10 bases. Per germline, CDR1 MNHEY and CDR2 SVGAGI. This CDR3 has 16 residues. The V and J ends lost 0 bases and 3 bases, in that order; junction bases with no gene match: 2. Written as DNA, the CDR3 is TGTGCCAGCAGTTACTCGGCTAGCGGGAGCTACAATGAGCAGTTCTTC. It codes for CASSYSASGSYNEQFF.

The V gene is TRBV28, the J gene TRBJ1-2, with TRBD1 matching 7 bases. From germline, CDR1 is MDHEN and CDR2 SYDVKM. After removal of 4 bases from V and 5 bases from J, the junction contained 7 bases not matched to a gene. The CDR3 has 14 residues. Here the CDR3 reads CASSSGGGRYGYTF. CDR3 sequence (DNA): TGTGCCAGCAGTTCCGGAGGGGGCCGGTATGGCTACACCTTC.

CDR3: CASSLGGQGNIQYF. As DNA, the CDR3 is TGTGCCAGCAGTTTAGGGGGACAGGGAAACATTCAGTACTTC. The chain is built from TRBV27 and TRBJ2-4, with 9 nucleotides matching TRBD1. This CDR3 is built from 14 residues. The V and J ends lost 2 bases and 6 bases, in that order; junction bases with no gene match: 2. Germline CDR1 reads MNHEY; CDR2 reads SMNVEV (reference sequence).

The chain links TRBV5-4 to TRBJ2-4; weak D call: TRBD2 (5 bases). Germline V gives CDR1 SGHNT, CDR2 YYREEE (reference sequence). The V end lost 4 bases, the J end lost 1 base, and 9 bases lay between the germline ends. The CDR3 contains 14 residues. The chain's CDR3 is CASSPGSAKNIQYF. CDR3 nucleotides: TGTGCCAGCAGCCCGGGGTCGGCCAAAAACATTCAGTACTTC.

The chain uses TRBV21-1 and TRBJ1-4; TRBD1 reflects the table's D call only, with no check against the DNA. TRBV21-1 is annotated as a pseudogene. This CDR3 has 15 amino acids. CDR3 sequence reads: CASSPGTGLNEKLFF. In DNA, the CDR3 is TGTGCCAGCAGCCCGGGGACAGGCCTAAATGAAAAACTGTTTTTT.

The chain combines TRBV15 with TRBJ2-7; 9 nucleotides match TRBD2. With V trimmed by 1 base and J by 7 bases, 8 bases remained unmatched. CDR3 length equals 15 residues. Germline-derived CDR1 and CDR2 are LNHNV and YYDKDF (reference sequence). CDR3 residues: CATSRVRGRAGEQYF. DNA of the CDR3: TGTGCCACCAGCAGAGTACGCGGGAGGGCTGGAGAGCAGTACTTC.

The chain is built from TRBV11-2 and TRBJ2-5; TRBD2 aligns across 7 bases. Per germline, CDR1 SGHAT and CDR2 FQNNGV. The V and J ends lost 5 bases and 2 bases, in that order; junction bases with no gene match: 11. The CDR3 runs 16 residues. CDR3 in DNA: TGTGCCAGCAGCCCCGCCTTTAAGCGGGAACAAGAGACCCAGTACTTC. Translation: CASSPAFKREQETQYF.

This clone was seen a single time. This sequence joins TRBV5-1 and TRBJ2-1, with TRBD2 matching 10 bases. J gave up 1 base and V 2 bases, and 3 bases lay outside the gene matches. CDR1 SGHRS and CDR2 YFSETQ come from the germline V gene. The CDR3 spans 16 residues. The CDR3 DNA sequence: TGCGCCAGCAGCTTCCCAGCGGGAGGGTCCTACAATGAGCAGTTCTTC. It encodes CASSFPAGGSYNEQFF.

The chain uses TRBV9 and TRBJ2-4; D gene ambiguous. Trimming removed 0 bases from V and 5 bases from J, with 9 bases in between. The CDR3 totals 14 residues. Germline values: CDR1 SGDLS, CDR2 YYNGEE. The CDR3 here is CASSVGAGQNIQYF. The CDR3 DNA reads TGTGCCAGCAGCGTAGGGGCAGGCCAAAACATTCAGTACTTC.

The chain carries TRBV19 and TRBJ1-1; the D is unclear. CDR3 size: 13 residues. Germline V gene data show CDR1 as LNHDA and CDR2 as SQIVND (reference sequence). V shed 8 bases and J shed 3 bases, with 13 bases lying between them. This chain's CDR3 is CASYDRRDTEAFF. DNA of the CDR3: TGTGCCAGTTACGACCGGCGGGACACTGAAGCTTTCTTT.

V gene TRBV4-2 combines with J gene TRBJ2-7; 8 bases are a match to TRBD2. Germline-derived CDR1 and CDR2 are LGHNA and YNFKEQ. The V and J ends lost 5 bases and 1 base, in that order; junction bases with no gene match: 4. The CDR3 sequence is 14 residues long. The CDR3 region is CASSYQRGSYEQYF. DNA of the CDR3: TGTGCCAGCAGCTACCAGCGGGGGTCCTACGAGCAGTACTTC.

This rearrangement joins TRBV10-2 to TRBJ2-7, with D possibly TRBD1 on 5 matching bases. Trimming cost V 4 bases and J 7 bases, with 8 bases left between them. The CDR3 is 11 amino acids. Germline loops: CDR1 WSHSY, CDR2 SAAADI. In nucleotides, the CDR3 is TGCGCCAGCAGTGTTAAGGGGGAGCAGTACTTC. It translates to CASSVKGEQYF.

The chain joins TRBV5-1 to TRBJ2-7, with 8 bases identical to TRBD1. This CDR3 is 16 amino acids long. The trim removed 4 bases at V and 0 bases at J, leaving 9 bases unmatched. Germline V lookup: CDR1 SGHRS, CDR2 YFSETQ. In DNA form, the CDR3 reads TGCGCCAGCAGCCAGGGGGCTATTTTCCCCTCCTACGAGCAGTACTTC. This sequence encodes CASSQGAIFPSYEQYF. Full variable domain (remainder filled in from reference TRBV5-1 and TRBJ2-7): KAGVTQTPRYLIKTRGQQVTLSCSPISGHRSVSWYQQTPGQGLQFLFEYFSETQRNKGNFPGRFSGRQFSNSRSEMNVSTLELGDSALYLCASSQGAIFPSYEQYFGPGTRLTVT.

V usage is TRBV20-1 and J usage is TRBJ2-7, with D possibly being TRBD2 (6 bases). Germline CDR1 is DFQATT and CDR2 is SNEGSKA (reference sequence). Trimming shortened V by 7 bases and J by 4 bases, and 11 bases separated the two germline ends. The CDR3 is 11 amino acids. DNA for the CDR3: TGCAGTGTTTTACTAGCTTACGAGCAGTACTTC. Translated, it gives CSVLLAYEQYF.

This chain connects TRBV9 to TRBJ2-7; 11 positions match TRBD1. Per germline, CDR1 SGDLS and CDR2 YYNGEE. Trimming took 0 bases from V and 5 from J; bases not matched to a gene: 4. CDR3 length: 15 amino acids. The CDR3 bases are TGTGCCAGCAGCGTAGGGCCGGGACAGGGGGACGAGCAGTACTTC. Amino acid sequence: CASSVGPGQGDEQYF. The variable domain in full, with the rest retrieved from reference TRBV9 and TRBJ2-7, is DSGVTQTPKHLITATGQRVTLRCSPRSGDLSVYWYQQSLDQGLQFLIQYYNGEERAKGNILERFSAQQFPDLHSELNLSSLELGDSALYFCASSVGPGQGDEQYFGPGTRLTVT.

The chain couples TRBV6-1 to TRBJ1-2; tentative D call: TRBD1 (5 bases). CDR3 length equals 15 residues. Germline loops: CDR1 MNHNS, CDR2 SASEGT. The V and J ends lost 3 bases and 2 bases respectively, with 13 bases between them. The CDR3 loop reads CASSERRGRNYGYTF. CDR3 nucleotide sequence: TGTGCCAGCAGTGAGAGAAGGGGAAGAAACTATGGCTACACCTTC.

The chain recombines TRBV7-6 with TRBJ2-3, with a weak D call TRBD1 (5 bases). Germline values: CDR1 SGHVS, CDR2 FNYEAQ. Trimming took 1 base from V and 5 from J, leaving 10 bases between them. This CDR3 region has 14 residues. The CDR3 DNA reads as TGTGCCAGCAGCTTAGATGGGGCCCAAGATACGCAGTATTTT. This translates into CASSLDGAQDTQYF.

The genes are TRBV28 and TRBJ1-1, with D unresolved. V was cut by 1 base and J by 6 bases, with 6 bases left in between. This CDR3 is 12 amino acids long. Germline V gives CDR1 MDHEN, CDR2 SYDVKM. The CDR3 DNA follows: TGTGCCAGCAGTTTATTAGCCTCTGAAGCTTTCTTT. Translated, it gives CASSLLASEAFF. Full variable domain (missing parts from reference TRBV28 and TRBJ1-1): DVKVTQSSRYLVKRTGEKVFLECVQDMDHENMFWYRQDPGLGLRLIYFSYDVKMKEKGDIPEGYSVSREKKERFSLILESASTNQTSMYLCASSLLASEAFFGQGTRLTVV.

V and J are TRBV27 and TRBJ2-7; 8 positions agree with TRBD1. The CDR3 is 14 amino acids. CDR1 and CDR2 from the germline V gene are MNHEY and SMNVEV (reference sequence). The V segment lost 6 bases and the J segment 3 bases; nucleotides outside the gene matches: 7. CDR3 loop: CASSPGTGNYEQYF. CDR3 DNA sequence: TGTGCCAGCAGCCCCGGGACAGGAAACTACGAGCAGTACTTC.

This clone has only a few counts. The CDR3, as DNA: TGCGCCAGCAGCACAGACTCCTACGAGCAGTACTTC. This encodes CASSTDSYEQYF. J is TRBJ2-7 and V is TRBV5-1; D unclear. This CDR3 is built from 12 residues. Germline lookup yields CDR1 SGHRS and CDR2 YFSETQ. V was clipped by 4 bases and J by 0 bases, with 5 bases between them.

The DNA for the CDR3 is TGTGCCAGCAGTTCGCCGGGACAGGGTTGGTATGGCTACACCTTC. Its translation is CASSSPGQGWYGYTF. V usage is TRBV6-5 and J usage is TRBJ1-2; the match to TRBD1 covers 9 bases. The CDR3 runs to 15 residues. Trimming at V came to 4 bases and at J to 5 bases, leaving 8 bases not matched to a gene. CDR1 and CDR2 (germline): MNHEY, SVGAGI.

V usage is TRBV11-1 and J usage is TRBJ2-7; D not certain. Per the germline V gene, CDR1 is SGHAT and CDR2 is FQDESV (reference sequence). V lost 5 bases, J lost 4 bases, and 18 bases lay in between. The CDR3 extends over 15 amino acids. This chain's CDR3 is CASSASESQPYEQYF. In nucleotides, the CDR3 is TGTGCCAGCAGCGCGTCGGAGTCCCAGCCTTACGAGCAGTACTTC.